The TCR beta chain described here comes from a study of blood T cell repertoires in COVID-19. At the level of the study: COVID-19 samples from acute and convalescent phases originated in the United States, Italy and Spain. T cells, B-cell-depleted T cells, or PBMCs supplied cDNA or gDNA.

Seattle enrolled patients during active infection and tracked them longitudinally. This CDR3 has 15 residues. CDR1 is SGHNT, CDR2 YYREEE, per germline (reference sequence). V was pared by 2 bases and J by 4 bases, with 6 bases of the junction left unmatched. In the original workflow: Reference gene primer amplification in the assay estimated nucleated cell counts. Repertoires were generated with immunoSEQ multiplex PCR, while TCRdb's copy carries only in-frame clones and drops some. Clonal size and the V and J genes are those of that table, whereas D and trimming came from the DNA. Here the sample spans fewer than 300,000 clones, about 90% being singletons.

V and J are TRBV5-4 and TRBJ2-7; TRBD2 matches 10 bases. Input material: peripheral blood. This TCR was sampled from a woman aged 50 to 65 with COVID-19, enrolled during active disease. As DNA, the CDR3 is TGTGCCAGCAGCTTTAGCGGGAGGAGGGGTTACGAGCAGTACTTC. Its translation: CASSFSGRRGYEQYF. The variable domain in full, with the rest retrieved from reference TRBV5-4 and TRBJ2-7, is ETGVTQSPTHLIKTRGQQVTLRCSSQSGHNTVSWYQQALGQGPQFIFQYYREEENGRGNFPPRFSGLQFPNYSSELNVNALELDDSALYLCASSFSGRRGYEQYFGPGTRLTVT.